This note documents a single T cell receptor beta chain sequence. The antigen is undetermined. Additional DNA sequences in this sample encode the identical CDR3. This entry is derived from a study of T cell responses to AZD1222 COVID-19 vaccine. The CDR3 consists of 11 residues. V was clipped by 6 bases and J by 8 bases, with 11 bases between them. Germline CDR1 and CDR2: DFQATT and SNEGSKA (reference sequence). Study results and limitations: Clonal diversity was possibly underestimated; the donors were predominantly white British and more often female. Vaccine-related CD4 TCRs covered spike, predominating at 160-218 and 743-854.

Some clones are missing from TCRdb's copy, which holds only in-frame ones; the method was immunoSEQ multiplex PCR. The sample holds a few hundred thousand clones, approximately 93% seen once. The specimen was peripheral blood, collected on day 0 of AZD1222 vaccination. The chain is built from TRBV20-1 and TRBJ2-1; TRBD1 or TRBD2 may be the D gene (5 bases each). This sequence was found in an adult in good health. The CDR3 is CSATRGDEQFF. The CDR3 DNA reads TGCAGTGCAACTAGGGGTGATGAGCAGTTCTTC.